The rows below give T cell receptor beta chains drawn from one sample of a study of PD-L1 blockade in urothelial cancer. TCRdb's copy holds only in-frame clones and misses some; the assay was immunoSEQ multiplex PCR. The data show 50,000 to 75,000 clones, 75% to 90% seen once. Material: PBMCs, obtained around atezolizumab (anti-PD-L1) treatment. These receptor sequences come from a man aged 65-85 years with urothelial cancer. CDR3s include the opening cysteine and the closing phenylalanine or tryptophan. A D gene is named only where the DNA matches it firmly. The size of a clone is reported for some rows only, either as once, few or many, or as a class for expanded clones.

V gene	J gene	clone size	D gene	CDR3 DNA	CDR3 protein
TRBV7-2	TRBJ2-1	.	TRBD2	TGTGCCAGCAGCCCAAGGGCGGGAGTAGTGAATGAGCAGTTCTTC	CASSPRAGVVNEQFF
TRBV6-6	TRBJ1-1	few	.	TGTGCCAGCAGCAGAGACGGCGGGAACACTGAAGCTTTCTTT	CASSRDGGNTEAFF
TRBV27	TRBJ2-3	.	TRBD2	TGTGCCAGCAGTTTGGCAGGCGGGGGTAGCACAGATACGCAGTATTTT	CASSLAGGGSTDTQYF
TRBV5-1	TRBJ1-1	.	TRBD1	TGCGCCAGCAGCTTGACCGGACAGGGGGCGGAAGGGGTTGAAGCTTTCTTT	CASSLTGQGAEGVEAFF
TRBV9	TRBJ2-1	.	TRBD1	TGTGCCAGCAGCGTAATGCAGGGGGCATTCAGTGAGCAGTTCTTC	CASSVMQGAFSEQFF
TRBV10-3	TRBJ2-2	once	TRBD2	TGTGCCATACGACTAGCGGGAGAATCGGGCGGGGAGCTGTTTTTT	CAIRLAGESGGELFF
TRBV28	TRBJ2-7	few	TRBD2	TGTGCCAGCATGGGGACTAGCGGGGCCTACGAGCAGTACTTC	CASMGTSGAYEQYF
TRBV15	TRBJ2-2	.	TRBD2	TGTGCCACCGGTAGCGGGAGAGCGGGGGAGCTGTTTTTT	CATGSGRAGELFF
TRBV7-6	TRBJ2-2	.	.	TGTGCCAGCAGCCCCGGACTAAACACCGGGGAGCTGTTTTTT	CASSPGLNTGELFF
TRBV4-2	TRBJ2-7	.	.	TGTGCCAGCAGCCAAGGGGGCGGAGTCTACGAGCAGTACTTC	CASSQGGGVYEQYF
TRBV6-5	TRBJ2-5	once	TRBD1	TGTGCCAGCAGAACAACGAGGGGGCGGGAGACCCAGTACTTC	CASRTTRGRETQYF
TRBV27	TRBJ1-1	.	.	TGTGCCAGCAGTATATTCAATCACCCTAACAATCCGACACCGATAGAAGCTTTCTTT	CASSIFNHPNNPTPIEAFF
TRBV19	TRBJ1-5	.	.	TGTGCCAGTAGTATGGTGGGGGGTTTCAGCAATCAGCCCCAGCATTTT	CASSMVGGFSNQPQHF
TRBV7-2	TRBJ2-7	.	.	TGTGCCAGCAGCTTAGACGCACAGATCTCGCAGTACTTC	CASSLDAQISQYF
TRBV10-3	TRBJ2-7	once	TRBD2	TGTGCCACCGGACTAGCGGGGACCTACGAGCAGTACTTC	CATGLAGTYEQYF
TRBV5-5	TRBJ2-2	.	TRBD1	TGTGCCAGCACCACCGGGACAGGTCTCACCGGGGAGCTGTTTTTT	CASTTGTGLTGELFF
TRBV5-5	TRBJ2-4	.	.	TGTGCCAGCAGCTTCACCGGGGATATGGCTTACTTC	CASSFTGDMAYF
TRBV19	TRBJ2-3	few	.	TGTGCCAGTAGTATCGGCGGCTTTATCGGTTCAGATACGCAGTATTTT	CASSIGGFIGSDTQYF
TRBV7-8	TRBJ2-1	few	TRBD2	TGTGCCAGCAGCTTAGGACCGGGACTAGCCCGGTCCCCCCTTTACAATGAGCAGTTCTTC	CASSLGPGLARSPLYNEQFF
TRBV29-1	TRBJ2-5	few	TRBD2	TGCAGCGTTGACAAGCGGGAGAGCGGAGAGACCCAGTACTTC	CSVDKRESGETQYF
TRBV5-1	TRBJ2-3	.	TRBD1	TGCGCCAGCAGCGTGGGACAGGGGGCGACAGATACGCAGTATTTT	CASSVGQGATDTQYF
TRBV7-2	TRBJ2-7	.	TRBD2	TGTGCCAGCAGCTTAAGGGTAGCGGGTCTCTCCTACGAGCAGTACTTC	CASSLRVAGLSYEQYF
TRBV5-1	TRBJ2-1	.	TRBD2	TGCGCCAGCAGCTTGGAACCCAGCGGGAGCCGTGAGCAGTTCTTC	CASSLEPSGSREQFF
TRBV7-2	TRBJ1-5	.	.	TGTGCCAGCAGCCAACTAGACGGGTACAATCAGCCCCAGCATTTT	CASSQLDGYNQPQHF